A single sample gave rise to the 29 T cell receptor beta chains below, sequenced in a study of siplizumab effects on memory and regulatory T cells. Generated by immunoSEQ multiplex PCR, the TCRdb table keeps only in-frame clones and is missing some. The data show about 120,000 clones, over 85% seen once. Sequencing input: CD4+ T cells sorted from blood. The receptors here all came from a human donor in good health.

J is TRBJ2-5 and V is TRBV5-5; 7 bases fit TRBD1. The ends lost 3 bases at V and 1 base at J; junction bases unmatched: 6. The CDR3 is made up of 15 amino acids. Germline CDR1 is SGHKS and CDR2 is YYEKEE (reference sequence). The CDR3 loop reads CASSSLGTAQETQYF. The CDR3 DNA is TGTGCCAGCAGCTCACTCGGGACAGCCCAAGAGACCCAGTACTTC.

The gene calls are TRBV4-2 and TRBJ1-1; D ambiguous. V lost 0 bases and J lost 6, with 8 bases in between. The CDR3 spans 13 residues. Germline CDR1 is LGHNA and CDR2 is YNFKEQ. The chain's CDR3 is CASSQDEDSEAFF. The CDR3 DNA reads as TGTGCCAGCAGCCAAGATGAGGACTCTGAAGCTTTCTTT.

The genes are TRBV19 and TRBJ2-5; D remains unclear. The CDR3 spans 13 residues. Trimming pared 7 bases from V and 4 bases from J, leaving 13 bases between. CDR1 is LNHDA and CDR2 is SQIVND in the germline V gene (reference sequence). The DNA of the CDR3 is TGTGCCAGTAACCCCGACGGAGTAGAGACCCAGTACTTC. This codes for CASNPDGVETQYF.

The V call is TRBV7-6, the J call TRBJ2-3; TRBD1 matches at 9 bases. The germline CDR1 and CDR2 sequences are SGHVS and FNYEAQ. The CDR3 runs 15 residues. V shed 1 base, J shed 4 bases, and the junction held 3 bases outside the gene matches. The CDR3 spells CASSLGGQGPDTQYF. CDR3 DNA sequence: TGTGCCAGCAGCTTAGGGGGACAGGGCCCAGATACGCAGTATTTT.

The chain links TRBV6-5 to TRBJ1-4; possible D gene TRBD1, 5 bases. The CDR3 is 14 residues long. Germline-derived CDR1 and CDR2 are MNHEY and SVGAGI. V was trimmed by 6 bases and J by 7 bases, leaving 15 bases between them. The CDR3 here is CASRRTTTSEKLFF. The CDR3 bases are TGTGCCAGCAGGCGGACAACTACCTCTGAAAAACTGTTTTTT.

The chain's CDR3 is CASSPQGGNGYTF. The CDR3 nucleotides read TGTGCCAGCTCACCACAAGGGGGCAATGGCTACACCTTC. The rearrangement joins TRBV18 to TRBJ1-2; the match to TRBD1 covers 7 bases. The V gene end was trimmed by 1 base and the J gene end by 6 bases; junction bases not matched to a gene: 2. The CDR3 contains 13 residues. Germline CDR1 is KGHSH and CDR2 is LQKENI.

The chain has TRBV6-5 and TRBJ2-1; 7 bases are shared with TRBD1. Germline V gene sequence: CDR1 MNHEY, CDR2 SVGAGI. The CDR3 has 15 amino acids. The V and J ends lost 6 bases and 6 bases, in that order; junction bases with no gene match: 11. The CDR3 DNA reads as TGTGCCAGCAGGCGGACCGGGGACAGCTCCAATGAGCAGTTCTTC. Residues: CASRRTGDSSNEQFF.

The rearrangement uses TRBV5-1 and TRBJ2-1; 7 bases match TRBD1. The CDR3 has 14 amino acids. CDR1 SGHRS and CDR2 YFSETQ come from the germline V gene. V lost 4 bases and J lost 6; bases outside the gene matches: 7. The CDR3 is CASSRTGLANEQFF. The CDR3 nucleotides read TGCGCCAGCAGCCGGACAGGACTGGCCAATGAGCAGTTCTTC. Variable domain in full (rest from reference TRBV5-1 and TRBJ2-1): KAGVTQTPRYLIKTRGQQVTLSCSPISGHRSVSWYQQTPGQGLQFLFEYFSETQRNKGNFPGRFSGRQFSNSRSEMNVSTLELGDSALYLCASSRTGLANEQFFGPGTRLTVL.

The chain joins TRBV11-1 to TRBJ2-2; TRBD1 is a possible D gene (6 bases). The CDR3 extends over 14 amino acids. Deletions cut 5 bases from V and 1 base from J, with 8 bases between. The germline V gene encodes CDR1 SGHAT and CDR2 FQDESV (reference sequence). The CDR3 DNA reads TGTGCCAGCAGCCGGACAGTGAACACCGGGGAGCTGTTTTTT. It specifies CASSRTVNTGELFF. The entire variable domain, with the rest obtained from reference TRBV11-1 and TRBJ2-2, is as follows: EAEVAQSPRYKITEKSQAVAFWCDPISGHATLYWYRQILGQGPELLVQFQDESVVDDSQLPKDRFSAERLKGVDSTLKIQPAELGDSAMYLCASSRTVNTGELFFGEGSRLTVL.

This chain links TRBV7-3 with TRBJ1-5; no clear D. This CDR3 is 14 amino acids long. CDR1 SGHTA and CDR2 FQGTGA come from the germline V gene. The V gene lost 8 bases and the J gene lost 2 bases, with 13 bases spanning the gap. The CDR3 DNA reads as TGTGCCAGCGGGAGGTGGGATTGCAATCAGCCCCAGCATTTT. Its translation is CASGRWDCNQPQHF. The full variable domain, its missing parts supplied by reference TRBV7-3 and TRBJ1-5, is GAGVSQTPSNKVTEKGKYVELRCDPISGHTALYWYRQSLGQGPEFLIYFQGTGAADDSGLPNDRFFAVRPEGSVSTLKIQRTERGDSAVYLCASGRWDCNQPQHFGDGTRLSIL.

The chain is built from TRBV29-1 and TRBJ2-7; TRBD1 might be the D (5 bases). The germline V and J ends were trimmed by 3 bases and 2 bases, with 14 bases remaining between them. The germline gives CDR1 SQVTM, CDR2 ANQGSEA. The CDR3 spans 14 residues. CDR3 nucleotides: TGCAGCGTTGAGGGCAGGGCATTGCCCTACGAGCAGTACTTC. Protein sequence: CSVEGRALPYEQYF.

This clone came up once. The chain has TRBV5-1 and TRBJ1-4; a weak D match, TRBD1 (5 bases). This CDR3 contains 14 residues. The V gene's germline CDR1 is SGHRS and CDR2 YFSETQ. The V end lost 0 bases, the J end lost 6 bases, and 9 bases lay between the germline ends. Written as DNA, the CDR3 is TGCGCCAGCAGCTTGGCTGGGGGAGATGAAAAACTGTTTTTT. Its protein product is CASSLAGGDEKLFF.

V gene TRBV4-2 combines with J gene TRBJ1-4, with D perhaps matching TRBD1 (6 bases). V lost 4 bases, J lost 7 bases, and 16 bases lay in between. There are 15 residues in the CDR3. Germline CDR1 is LGHNA and CDR2 is YNFKEQ. This CDR3 is CASSPEEGVREKLFF. DNA of the CDR3: TGTGCCAGCAGCCCCGAGGAGGGGGTTCGTGAAAAACTGTTTTTT.

The CDR3 loop is CAISEGTGYDQPQHF. CDR3 nucleotides: TGTGCCATCAGTGAAGGCACAGGGTACGATCAGCCCCAGCATTTT. The chain couples TRBV10-3 to TRBJ1-5; D may be TRBD1 (6 bases). CDR3 length equals 15 residues. V lost 3 bases to trimming and J lost 5 bases, with 14 bases between them. Per germline, CDR1 ENHRY and CDR2 SYGVKD.

The CDR3 DNA sequence: TGTGCCAGCAGCTTAGGACAGGCGAAACCCCAAGAGACCCAGTACTTC. Protein sequence: CASSLGQAKPQETQYF. V and J are TRBV7-2 and TRBJ2-5; perhaps TRBD1 as D (6 bases). CDR1 and CDR2 (germline): SGHTA, FQGNSA. The ends were cut back, 1 base at V and 1 base at J, with 13 bases in the middle. CDR3 length equals 16 residues.

The chain carries TRBV5-1 and TRBJ1-1; TRBD1 aligns across 9 bases. The J segment lost 7 bases and the V segment lost 3 bases, leaving 4 bases of the junction unmatched. This CDR3 comprises 13 residues. The germline V gene has CDR1 SGHRS and CDR2 YFSETQ. The CDR3, as DNA: TGCGCCAGCAGCTGGGGGACAGGGTTTGAAGCTTTCTTT. Its protein product is CASSWGTGFEAFF.

V and J are TRBV18 and TRBJ1-5; 7 bases map to TRBD1. The CDR3 contains 17 residues. CDR1 and CDR2 from the germline V gene are KGHSH and LQKENI. The ends lost 2 bases at V and 3 bases at J; junction bases unmatched: 10. The CDR3 nucleotides are TGTGCCAGCTCACCATCGGGTCCAGGGGGTTCCAATCAGCCCCAGCATTTT. Translating gives CASSPSGPGGSNQPQHF. The full variable domain, with the rest looked up from reference TRBV18 and TRBJ1-5, is NAGVMQNPRHLVRRRGQEARLRCSPMKGHSHVYWYRQLPEEGLKFMVYLQKENIIDESGMPKERFSAEFPKEGPSILRIQQVVRGDSAAYFCASSPSGPGGSNQPQHFGDGTRLSIL.

For the CDR3, the DNA is TGCGCCAGCAGCTTGGTGGGTAAGGAGGGACAGCCCCAGCATTTT. The encoded protein is CASSLVGKEGQPQHF. This chain links TRBV5-1 with TRBJ1-5, with unresolved D. Germline V gene sequence: CDR1 SGHRS, CDR2 YFSETQ. The CDR3 spans 15 residues. V shed 0 bases and J shed 7 bases, with 14 bases lying between them.

The chain employs TRBV7-2 and TRBJ2-6; TRBD2 might be the D (6 bases). Trimming left V 0 bases short and J 0 bases short, with 6 bases between. Germline lookup yields CDR1 SGHTA and CDR2 FQGNSA. This CDR3 spans 16 amino acids. The CDR3 DNA sequence: TGTGCCAGCAGCTTAGCGGGGGGCTCTGGGGCCAACGTCCTGACTTTC. This sequence encodes CASSLAGGSGANVLTF.

This sequence joins TRBV30 and TRBJ1-5; TRBD1 is a possible D gene (5 bases). Germline V gene lookup returns CDR1 GTSNPN and CDR2 SVGIG (reference sequence). CDR3 size: 13 residues. V lost 6 bases to trimming and J lost 6 bases, with 15 bases between them. DNA for the CDR3: TGTGCCTGCAAGGGGAAACCGAGTCAGCCCCAGCATTTT. Residues: CACKGKPSQPQHF.

The V gene is TRBV10-2, the J gene TRBJ2-1; D is unresolved. There are 16 residues in the CDR3. The ends were cut back, 0 bases at V and 7 bases at J, with 16 bases in the middle. Germline values: CDR1 WSHSY, CDR2 SAAADI. CDR3 protein: CASSESVSPMGNEQFF. DNA of the CDR3: TGCGCCAGCAGTGAGTCGGTTAGCCCTATGGGAAATGAGCAGTTCTTC.

The chain is built from TRBV29-1 and TRBJ2-5; no clear D. Germline values: CDR1 SQVTM, CDR2 ANQGSEA. Trimming stripped 3 bases from V and 3 bases from J, with 8 bases between. The CDR3 consists of 12 residues. The DNA for the CDR3 is TGCAGCGTTGAGCGCCAGGAAGAGACCCAGTACTTC. Its translation: CSVERQEETQYF.

The J gene is TRBJ1-1, the V gene TRBV18, with D unclear. The CDR3 has 14 amino acids. Trimming left V 6 bases short and J 3 bases short, with 14 bases between. Germline values: CDR1 KGHSH, CDR2 LQKENI. CDR3: CASSPTVRDTEAFF. The CDR3, as DNA: TGTGCCAGCTCTCCCACAGTCCGAGACACTGAAGCTTTCTTT.

This clone is a singleton in its sample. CDR3 sequence (DNA): TGTGCCAGCAGCTTGGAGGAGAACACTGAAGCTTTCTTT. Translation: CASSLEENTEAFF. The V gene is TRBV11-3, the J gene TRBJ1-1; D unresolved. The germline gives CDR1 SGHNT, CDR2 YENEEA. V was shortened by 3 bases and J by 1 base, with 6 bases between the two germline ends. The CDR3 has 13 amino acids.

The rearrangement joins TRBV19 to TRBJ1-2; perhaps TRBD1 as D (5 bases). V lost 5 bases to trimming and J lost 6 bases, with 19 bases between them. The CDR3 is 15 residues long. The V gene's germline CDR1 is LNHDA and CDR2 SQIVND (reference sequence). The CDR3 bases are TGTGCCAGTAGTCTGGGGACTGGGCGGGTGGATGGCTACACCTTC. Protein: CASSLGTGRVDGYTF. Drawing the rest from reference TRBV19 and TRBJ1-2, the complete variable domain is DGGITQSPKYLFRKEGQNVTLSCEQNLNHDAMYWYRQDPGQGLRLIYYSQIVNDFQKGDIAEGYSVSREKKESFPLTVTSAQKNPTAFYLCASSLGTGRVDGYTFGSGTRLTVV.

This clone was detected only a few times. The chain uses TRBV9 and TRBJ2-1; 8 bases agree with TRBD2. The CDR3 is 15 amino acids. Germline CDR1 reads SGDLS; CDR2 reads YYNGEE. The V gene end was trimmed by 4 bases and the J gene end by 2 bases; junction bases not matched to a gene: 5. CDR3 nucleotides: TGTGCCAGCAGCTCGGGGGGGCTGACCTACAATGAGCAGTTCTTC. This gives the protein CASSSGGLTYNEQFF.

The V gene is TRBV10-1, the J gene TRBJ2-7, with D possibly being TRBD2 (5 bases). V was cut by 3 bases and J by 2 bases, with 14 bases left in between. The CDR3 is 15 amino acids. CDR1 WNHNN and CDR2 SYGVQD come from the germline V gene (reference sequence). CDR3 in DNA: TGCGCCAGCAGTGAATCATCAGCGGCAGCCTACGAGCAGTACTTC. As protein: CASSESSAAAYEQYF.

The chain is built from TRBV6-6 and TRBJ2-7; TRBD1 matches 7 bases. Losses at the gene ends were 4 bases for V and 3 bases for J; bases not matched to a gene: 9. The germline V gene encodes CDR1 MNHNY and CDR2 SVGAGI (reference sequence). The CDR3 sequence is 15 residues long. The CDR3 DNA is TGTGCCAGCAGTTCACAAGACAGGGCGGACTACGAGCAGTACTTC. Translating gives CASSSQDRADYEQYF.

The CDR3 DNA sequence: TGTGCCAGTAGACAAACAGGGGGCGCAACCTACGAGCAGTACTTC. Protein: CASRQTGGATYEQYF. The chain combines TRBV19 with TRBJ2-7; TRBD1 matches 9 bases. J gave up 2 bases and V 6 bases, and 8 bases lay outside the gene matches. Per germline, CDR1 LNHDA and CDR2 SQIVND (reference sequence). The CDR3 is made up of 15 amino acids.